This TCR beta chain emerged from a study of post-analysis software for immune sequencing data. Study overall: Patients had relapsing-remitting, secondary progressive or progressive-relapsing multiple sclerosis; some lacked subtype. Findings of the study overall: Patients carried roughly 5 TRBV segments more frequently than controls did, and TRBV5-6, TRBV5-1 and TRBV20-1 were among them.

V dropped 0 bases and J dropped 3; count of bases not matched to a gene: 12. CDR1 is SGHRS, CDR2 YFSETQ, per germline. This CDR3 spans 19 amino acids. Libraries were made from TCR beta cDNA, and they carried unique molecular identifiers. Via MiXCR, TCRdb re-called the PCR reads, giving one row per CDR3 protein. The repertoire consists of 170,000 or so distinct CDR3 sequences, with roughly 31% occurring once and the leading ten covering over 1.2%. This clonotype was observed many times. The target antigen is unknown. The TCR sequence derives from a girl under 18 with multiple sclerosis. The chain recombines TRBV5-1 with TRBJ2-3, with TRBD2 matching over 11 bases. The sequenced sample was blood. The CDR3 protein is CASSLAWLAGGVGTDTQYF. CDR3 bases: TGCGCCAGCAGCTTGGCCTGGCTAGCGGGAGGTGTTGGGACAGATACGCAGTATTTT.